Given below is one T cell receptor beta chain in context. The data were taken from a study of blood T cell repertoires in COVID-19. CDR1 and CDR2 (germline): ENHRY, SYGVKD. There are 16 residues in the CDR3. Trimming took 4 bases from V and 4 from J; bases not matched to a gene: 4. Study processing details: Amplification of reference gene primers was used by the study to estimate nucleated cell counts. Profiling relied on immunoSEQ multiplex PCR, and the TCRdb table lists in-frame clones only, not all of them. The DNA gave D and trimming, while V, J and clone size come from that table. This table has approximately 150,000 clones, around 82% appearing once.

This clonotype was obtained from a man aged 65 to 85 with active or convalescent COVID-19. The chain has TRBV10-3 and TRBJ2-5; TRBD2 aligns across 15 bases. Specimen: peripheral blood. The DNA of the CDR3 is TGTGCCATCAGTGGGGGACTAGCGGGAGGTCCAGAGACCCAGTACTTC. This gives the protein CAISGGLAGGPETQYF.